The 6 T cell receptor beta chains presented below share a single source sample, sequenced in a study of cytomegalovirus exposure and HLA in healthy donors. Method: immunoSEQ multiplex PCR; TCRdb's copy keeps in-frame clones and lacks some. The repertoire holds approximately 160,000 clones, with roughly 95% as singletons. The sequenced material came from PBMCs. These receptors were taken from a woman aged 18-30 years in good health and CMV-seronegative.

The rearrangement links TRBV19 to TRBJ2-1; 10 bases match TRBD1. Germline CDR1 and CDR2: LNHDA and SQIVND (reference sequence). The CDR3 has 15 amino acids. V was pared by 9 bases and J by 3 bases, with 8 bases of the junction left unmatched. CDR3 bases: TGTGCCAGCCAGCCGGGACAGGGGATCTACAATGAGCAGTTCTTC. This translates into CASQPGQGIYNEQFF.

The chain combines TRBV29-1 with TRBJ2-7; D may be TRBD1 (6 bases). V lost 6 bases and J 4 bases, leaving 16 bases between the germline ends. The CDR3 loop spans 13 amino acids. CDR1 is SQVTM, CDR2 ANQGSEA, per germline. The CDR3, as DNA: TGCAGCGTGGGGGCCGGGACACCTTACGAGCAGTACTTC. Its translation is CSVGAGTPYEQYF.

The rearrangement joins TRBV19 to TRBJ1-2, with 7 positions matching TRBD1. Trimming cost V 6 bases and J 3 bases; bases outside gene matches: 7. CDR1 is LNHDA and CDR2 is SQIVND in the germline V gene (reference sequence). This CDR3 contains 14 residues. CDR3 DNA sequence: TGTGCCAGTAGGGGGATAGGGGGCGACTATGGCTACACCTTC. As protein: CASRGIGGDYGYTF.

This CDR3 is CASSYSRRVYEQYF. The DNA for the CDR3 is TGTGCCAGCAGTTACTCAAGGCGGGTCTACGAGCAGTACTTC. The chain uses TRBV6-5 and TRBJ2-7; maybe TRBD2 (5 bases). Germline CDR1 is MNHEY and CDR2 is SVGAGI. V was shortened by 0 bases and J by 3 bases, with 9 bases between the two germline ends. The CDR3 is 14 residues long.

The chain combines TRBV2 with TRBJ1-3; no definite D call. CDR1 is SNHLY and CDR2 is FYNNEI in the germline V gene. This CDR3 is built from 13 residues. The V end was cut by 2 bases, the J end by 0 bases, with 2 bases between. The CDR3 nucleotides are TGTGCCAGCAGTGAACACTCTGGAAACACCATATATTTT. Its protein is CASSEHSGNTIYF.

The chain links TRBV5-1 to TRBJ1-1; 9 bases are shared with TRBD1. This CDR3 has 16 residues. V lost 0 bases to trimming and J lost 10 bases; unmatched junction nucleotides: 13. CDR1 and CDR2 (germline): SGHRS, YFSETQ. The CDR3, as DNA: TGCGCCAGCAGCTTGGGGGACAGGGCCCTCTGGCTAGTAGCTTTCTTT. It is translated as CASSLGDRALWLVAFF. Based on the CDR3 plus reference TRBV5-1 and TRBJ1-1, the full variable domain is KAGVTQTPRYLIKTRGQQVTLSCSPISGHRSVSWYQQTPGQGLQFLFEYFSETQRNKGNFPGRFSGRQFSNSRSEMNVSTLELGDSALYLCASSLGDRALWLVAFFGQGTRLTVV.